This T cell receptor beta chain was recovered during a study of immune heterogeneity within non-small cell lung tumors. This clonotype showed up many times. Its specificity is not known. Template came from bulk tumor genomic DNA, at roughly 600 ng per sample. Primary tumors were biopsied several times each, far apart, intraoperatively. The patients were newly diagnosed with non-small cell lung cancer, had not been treated, and had curative surgery. Whole-study findings and limits: Identical dominant CDR3 beta clonotypes showed recurrence across tumor sites within a patient, and site-unique high-frequency clones were also present.

In a multiplex PCR, 32 V and 13 J primers amplified TCR beta CDR3. One entry per CDR3 protein, called by TCRdb with MiXCR from the multiplex PCR reads. The sample includes 3,000 or so distinct CDR3 sequences, roughly a sixth of them seen just once. The V gene's germline CDR1 is MNHEY and CDR2 SMNVEV (reference sequence). V was clipped by 4 bases and J by 5 bases, with 18 bases between them. CDR3 size: 16 residues. The receptor comes from a man aged 50-59 years with non-small cell lung cancer. Sequencing was carried out using lung tumor tissue. The chain couples TRBV27 to TRBJ1-5, with TRBD1 as a possible D gene (5 bases). CDR3 region: CASSSRQGAYDQPQHF. In DNA, the CDR3 is TGTGCCAGCAGTTCTCGACAAGGGGCTTACGATCAGCCCCAGCATTTT.